These 5 T cell receptor beta chains were sequenced from one sample in a study of T-cell memory formation after mild COVID-19. Each CDR3 protein gets one entry after TCRdb re-called the 5' RACE reads with MiXCR. The table has fewer than 650,000 distinct CDR3 sequences, 15% to 20% seen once. The source material was PBMCs or a T cell subset sorted from them (not recorded which). These receptor sequences come from an adult woman who had mild COVID-19 (a few samples of this study predate the infection). Cell type and time point are not known.

This clonotype occurred a few times. CDR3 loop: CASSSAGTGGKPLHF. CDR3 sequence (DNA): TGTGCCAGCAGCTCCGCCGGGACAGGGGGTAAACCCCTCCACTTT. This sequence joins TRBV12-3 or TRBV12-4 and TRBJ1-6; 11 nucleotides agree with TRBD1. The CDR3 sequence is 15 residues long. The trim removed 6 bases at V and 12 bases at J, leaving 10 bases unmatched.

This clonotype occurred a few times. CDR3 region: CASSFTTGGAFF. The DNA of the CDR3 is TGTGCCAGCAGCTTCACGACAGGCGGAGCTTTCTTT. The genes are TRBV12-3 or TRBV12-4 and TRBJ1-1; the D gene is possibly TRBD1 (6 bases). The CDR3 is 12 residues long. The V end was cut by 6 bases, the J end by 10 bases, with 15 bases between.

This clonotype was seen a handful of times. The V call is TRBV12-3 or TRBV12-4, the J call TRBJ2-7; the D gene is possibly TRBD1 (5 bases). CDR3 length: 15 amino acids. Trimming left V 6 bases short and J 5 bases short, with 20 bases between. The CDR3 DNA follows: TGTGCCAGCAGGGGAAGGGGCGGCCAACTGGACGAGCAGTACTTC. Amino acid sequence: CASRGRGGQLDEQYF.

This clonotype was seen many times. V gene TRBV20-1 combines with J gene TRBJ2-3; 9 bases match TRBD2. Germline values: CDR1 DFQATT, CDR2 SNEGSKA (reference sequence). V shed 1 base, J shed 4 bases, and the junction held 6 bases outside the gene matches. The CDR3 contains 15 residues. CDR3 DNA: TGCAGTGCTAGAGGCGGGAGGGCCTCGGCAGATACGCAGTATTTT. It encodes CSARGGRASADTQYF.

This clonotype was counted at least ten times. The chain carries TRBV9 and TRBJ2-7; D not resolved. V lost 0 bases and J 0 bases, leaving 10 bases between the germline ends. The CDR3 consists of 15 residues. In germline, CDR1 is SGDLS, CDR2 YYNGEE. The CDR3 region is CASSVGQASSYEQYF. The CDR3 coding sequence is TGTGCCAGCAGCGTAGGGCAGGCAAGCTCCTACGAGCAGTACTTC.